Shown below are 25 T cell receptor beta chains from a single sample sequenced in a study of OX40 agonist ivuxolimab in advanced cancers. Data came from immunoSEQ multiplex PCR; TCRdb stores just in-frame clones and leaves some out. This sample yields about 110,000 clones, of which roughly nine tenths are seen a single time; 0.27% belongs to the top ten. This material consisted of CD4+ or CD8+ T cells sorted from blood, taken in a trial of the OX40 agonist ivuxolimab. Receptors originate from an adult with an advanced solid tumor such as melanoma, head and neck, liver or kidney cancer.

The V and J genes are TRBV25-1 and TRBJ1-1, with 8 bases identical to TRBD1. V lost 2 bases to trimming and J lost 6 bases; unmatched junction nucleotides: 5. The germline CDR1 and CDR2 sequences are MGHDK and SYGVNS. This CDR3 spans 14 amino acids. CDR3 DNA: TGTGCCAGCAGTGAACCAGGGGGCGAGGCTGAAGCTTTCTTT. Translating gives CASSEPGGEAEAFF. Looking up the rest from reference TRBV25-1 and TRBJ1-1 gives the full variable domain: EADIYQTPRYLVIGTGKKITLECSQTMGHDKMYWYQQDPGMELHLIHYSYGVNSTEKGDLSSESTVSRIRTEHFPLTLESARPSHTSQYLCASSEPGGEAEAFFGQGTRLTVV.

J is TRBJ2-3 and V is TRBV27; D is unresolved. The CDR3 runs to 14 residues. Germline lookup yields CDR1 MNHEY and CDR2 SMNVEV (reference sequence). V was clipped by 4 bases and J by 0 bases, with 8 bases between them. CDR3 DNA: TGTGCCAGCAGTTCGGACCTGAGCACAGATACGCAGTATTTT. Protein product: CASSSDLSTDTQYF.

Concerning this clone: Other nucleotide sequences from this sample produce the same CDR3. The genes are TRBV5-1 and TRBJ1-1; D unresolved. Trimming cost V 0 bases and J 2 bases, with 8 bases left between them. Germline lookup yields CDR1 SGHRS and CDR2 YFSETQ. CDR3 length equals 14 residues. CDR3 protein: CASSLGPVNTEAFF. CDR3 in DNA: TGCGCCAGCAGCTTGGGACCGGTAAACACTGAAGCTTTCTTT. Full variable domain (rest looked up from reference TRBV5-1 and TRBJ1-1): KAGVTQTPRYLIKTRGQQVTLSCSPISGHRSVSWYQQTPGQGLQFLFEYFSETQRNKGNFPGRFSGRQFSNSRSEMNVSTLELGDSALYLCASSLGPVNTEAFFGQGTRLTVV.

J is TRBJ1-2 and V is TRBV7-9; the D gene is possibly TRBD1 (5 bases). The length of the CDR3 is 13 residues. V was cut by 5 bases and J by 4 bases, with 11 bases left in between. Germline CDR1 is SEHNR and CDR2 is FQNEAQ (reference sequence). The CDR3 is CASSPDGTYGYTF. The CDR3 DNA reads TGTGCCAGCAGCCCTGATGGGACCTATGGCTACACCTTC.

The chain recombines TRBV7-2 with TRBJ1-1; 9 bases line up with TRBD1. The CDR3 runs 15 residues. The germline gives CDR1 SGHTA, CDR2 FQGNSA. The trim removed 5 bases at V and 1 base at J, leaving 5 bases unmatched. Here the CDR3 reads CASSPSGQGNTEAFF. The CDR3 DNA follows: TGTGCCAGCAGCCCCTCGGGACAGGGGAACACTGAAGCTTTCTTT.

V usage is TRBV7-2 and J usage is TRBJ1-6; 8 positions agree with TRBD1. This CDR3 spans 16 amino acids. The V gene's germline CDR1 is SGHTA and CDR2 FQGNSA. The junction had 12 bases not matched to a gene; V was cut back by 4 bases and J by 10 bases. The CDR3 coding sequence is TGTGCCAGCAGCTACGAGATTACAGGGGGGGGATCACCCCTCCACTTT. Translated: CASSYEITGGGSPLHF. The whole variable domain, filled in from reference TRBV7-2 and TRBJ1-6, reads GAGVSQSPSNKVTEKGKDVELRCDPISGHTALYWYRQSLGQGLEFLIYFQGNSAPDKSGLPSDRFSAERTGGSVSTLTIQRTQQEDSAVYLCASSYEITGGGSPLHFGNGTRLTVT.

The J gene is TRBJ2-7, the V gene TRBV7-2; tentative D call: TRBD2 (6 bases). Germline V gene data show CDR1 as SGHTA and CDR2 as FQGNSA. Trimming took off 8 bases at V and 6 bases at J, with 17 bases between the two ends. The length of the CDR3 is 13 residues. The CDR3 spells CASLRDFPGEQYF. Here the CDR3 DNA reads TGTGCCAGCCTTCGGGACTTTCCCGGCGAGCAGTACTTC.

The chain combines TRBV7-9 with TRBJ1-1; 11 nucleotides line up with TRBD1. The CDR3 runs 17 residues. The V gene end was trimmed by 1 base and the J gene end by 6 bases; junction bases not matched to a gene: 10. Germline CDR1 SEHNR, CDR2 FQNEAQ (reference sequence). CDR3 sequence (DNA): TGTGCCAGCAGCTTAGGGACAGGGGGCGCCGGTTTGGCTGAAGCTTTCTTT. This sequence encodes CASSLGTGGAGLAEAFF. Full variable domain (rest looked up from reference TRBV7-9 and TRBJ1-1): DTGVSQNPRHKITKRGQNVTFRCDPISEHNRLYWYRQTLGQGPEFLTYFQNEAQLEKSRLLSDRFSAERPKGSFSTLEIQRTEQGDSAMYLCASSLGTGGAGLAEAFFGQGTRLTVV.

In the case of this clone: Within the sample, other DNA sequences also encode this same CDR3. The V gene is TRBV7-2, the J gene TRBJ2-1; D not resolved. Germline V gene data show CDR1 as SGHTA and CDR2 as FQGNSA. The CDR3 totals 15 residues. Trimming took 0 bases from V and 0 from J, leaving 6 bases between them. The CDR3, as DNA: TGTGCCAGCAGCTTAGCAAAGAGCTCCTACAATGAGCAGTTCTTC. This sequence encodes CASSLAKSSYNEQFF.

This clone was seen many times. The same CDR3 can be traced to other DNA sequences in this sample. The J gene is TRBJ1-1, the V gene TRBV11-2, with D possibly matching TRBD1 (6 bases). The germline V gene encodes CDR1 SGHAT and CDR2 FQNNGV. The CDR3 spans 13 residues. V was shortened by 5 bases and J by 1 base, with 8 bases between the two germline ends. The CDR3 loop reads CASSQQGNTEAFF. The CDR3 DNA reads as TGTGCCAGCAGCCAACAGGGGAACACTGAAGCTTTCTTT.

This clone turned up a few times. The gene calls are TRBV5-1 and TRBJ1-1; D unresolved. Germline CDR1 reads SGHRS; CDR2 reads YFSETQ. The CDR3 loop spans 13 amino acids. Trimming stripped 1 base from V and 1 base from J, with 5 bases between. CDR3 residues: CASSLMTNTEAFF. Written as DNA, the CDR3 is TGCGCCAGCAGCTTGATGACGAACACTGAAGCTTTCTTT.

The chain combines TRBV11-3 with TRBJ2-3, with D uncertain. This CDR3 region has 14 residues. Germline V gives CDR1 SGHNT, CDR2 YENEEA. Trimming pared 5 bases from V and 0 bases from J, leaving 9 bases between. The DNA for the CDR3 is TGTGCCAGCAGCCCCGGACCTAGCACAGATACGCAGTATTTT. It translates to CASSPGPSTDTQYF.

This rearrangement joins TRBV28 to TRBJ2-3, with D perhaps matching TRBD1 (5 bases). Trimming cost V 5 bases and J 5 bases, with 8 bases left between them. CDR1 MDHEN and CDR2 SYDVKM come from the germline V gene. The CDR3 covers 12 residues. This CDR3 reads CASSTQEDTQYF. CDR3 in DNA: TGTGCCAGCAGTACACAGGAAGATACGCAGTATTTT. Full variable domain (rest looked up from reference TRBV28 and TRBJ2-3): DVKVTQSSRYLVKRTGEKVFLECVQDMDHENMFWYRQDPGLGLRLIYFSYDVKMKEKGDIPEGYSVSREKKERFSLILESASTNQTSMYLCASSTQEDTQYFGPGTRLTVL.

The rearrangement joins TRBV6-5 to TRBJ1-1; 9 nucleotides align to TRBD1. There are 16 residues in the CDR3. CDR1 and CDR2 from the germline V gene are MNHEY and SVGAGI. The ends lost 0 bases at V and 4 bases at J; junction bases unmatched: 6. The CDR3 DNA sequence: TGTGCCAGCAGTTACTCGGAGGGACAGGGCCGCACTGAAGCTTTCTTT. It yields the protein CASSYSEGQGRTEAFF.

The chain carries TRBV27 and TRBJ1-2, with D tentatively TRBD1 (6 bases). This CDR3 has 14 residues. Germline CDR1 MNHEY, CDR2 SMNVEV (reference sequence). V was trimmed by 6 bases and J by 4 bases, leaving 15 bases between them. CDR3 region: CASSDRTSFYGYTF. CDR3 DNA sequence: TGTGCCAGCAGCGACAGGACCTCGTTCTATGGCTACACCTTC.

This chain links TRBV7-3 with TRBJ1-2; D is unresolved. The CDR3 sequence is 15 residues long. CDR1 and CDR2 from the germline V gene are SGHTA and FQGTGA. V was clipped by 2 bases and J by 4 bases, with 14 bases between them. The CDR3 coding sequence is TGTGCCAGCAGCTTAGGCGGTTTAATATCCTATGGCTACACCTTC. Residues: CASSLGGLISYGYTF.

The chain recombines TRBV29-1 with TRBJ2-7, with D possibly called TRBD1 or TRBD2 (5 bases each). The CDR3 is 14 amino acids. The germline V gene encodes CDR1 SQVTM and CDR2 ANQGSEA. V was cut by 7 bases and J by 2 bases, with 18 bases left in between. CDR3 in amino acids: CSAKTGPAAYEQYF. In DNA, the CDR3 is TGCAGCGCCAAAACGGGACCGGCGGCCTACGAGCAGTACTTC.

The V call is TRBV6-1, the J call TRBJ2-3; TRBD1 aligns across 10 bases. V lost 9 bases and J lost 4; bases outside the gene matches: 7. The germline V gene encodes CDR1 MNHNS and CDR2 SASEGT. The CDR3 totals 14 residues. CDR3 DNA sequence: TGTGCCAGTCGGGAGACAGGGGGCCCAGATACGCAGTATTTT. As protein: CASRETGGPDTQYF.

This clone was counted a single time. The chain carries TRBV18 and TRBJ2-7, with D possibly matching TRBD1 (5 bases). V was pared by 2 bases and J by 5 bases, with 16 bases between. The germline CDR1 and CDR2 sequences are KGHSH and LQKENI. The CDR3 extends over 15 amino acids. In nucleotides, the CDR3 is TGTGCCAGCTCACCAGCAACCCAGGGATACGACGAGCAGTACTTC. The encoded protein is CASSPATQGYDEQYF.

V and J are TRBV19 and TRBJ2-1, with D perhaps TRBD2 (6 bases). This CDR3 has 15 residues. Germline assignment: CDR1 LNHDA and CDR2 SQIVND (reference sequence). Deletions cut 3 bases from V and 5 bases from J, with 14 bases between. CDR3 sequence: CASSMSASANNEQFF. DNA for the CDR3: TGTGCCAGTAGTATGTCCGCTAGCGCCAACAATGAGCAGTTCTTC.

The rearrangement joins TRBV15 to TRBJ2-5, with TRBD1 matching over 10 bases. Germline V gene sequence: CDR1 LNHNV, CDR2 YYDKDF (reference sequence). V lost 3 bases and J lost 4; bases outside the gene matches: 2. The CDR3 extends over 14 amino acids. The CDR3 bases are TGTGCCACCAGCAGGGACAGGGGGACAGAGACCCAGTACTTC. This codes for CATSRDRGTETQYF.

The CDR3 loop is CASSRRASDTEAFF. As DNA, the CDR3 is TGTGCCAGCAGCCGCAGGGCATCGGACACTGAAGCTTTCTTT. The rearrangement links TRBV13 to TRBJ1-1; D perhaps matches TRBD1 (5 bases). The length of the CDR3 is 14 residues. CDR1 is PRHDT, CDR2 FYEKMQ, per germline (reference sequence). Trimming took off 5 bases at V and 3 bases at J, with 13 bases between the two ends.

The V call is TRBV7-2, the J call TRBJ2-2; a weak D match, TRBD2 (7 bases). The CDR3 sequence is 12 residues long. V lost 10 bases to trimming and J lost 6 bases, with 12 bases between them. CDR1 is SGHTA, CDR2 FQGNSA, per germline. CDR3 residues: CANLGGPGELFF. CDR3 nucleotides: TGTGCCAACCTGGGGGGGCCCGGGGAGCTGTTTTTT.

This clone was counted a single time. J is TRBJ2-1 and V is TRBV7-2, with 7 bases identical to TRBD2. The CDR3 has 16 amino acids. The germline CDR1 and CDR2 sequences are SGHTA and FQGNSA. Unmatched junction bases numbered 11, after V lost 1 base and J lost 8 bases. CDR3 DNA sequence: TGTGCCAGCAGCTTAGGAGCTAGCGGAGGAGGTGATGAGCAGTTCTTC. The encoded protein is CASSLGASGGGDEQFF. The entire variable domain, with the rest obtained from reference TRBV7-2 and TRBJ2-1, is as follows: GAGVSQSPSNKVTEKGKDVELRCDPISGHTALYWYRQSLGQGLEFLIYFQGNSAPDKSGLPSDRFSAERTGGSVSTLTIQRTQQEDSAVYLCASSLGASGGGDEQFFGPGTRLTVL.

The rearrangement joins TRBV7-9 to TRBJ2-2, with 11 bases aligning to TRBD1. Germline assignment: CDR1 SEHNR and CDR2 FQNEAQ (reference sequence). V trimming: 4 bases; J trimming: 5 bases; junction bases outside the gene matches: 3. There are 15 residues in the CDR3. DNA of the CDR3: TGTGCCAGCAGCTACCGGGACAGGGGGACCGGGGAGCTGTTTTTT. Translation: CASSYRDRGTGELFF.